This TCR beta chain was captured by sequencing in a study of neurological immune-mediated disorders. Study results and caveats: No expanded-clone CDR3 amino acid sequence recurred across subjects, suggesting private TCR-beta repertoires.

There are 12 residues in the CDR3. Between the trimmed V and J ends, which lost 5 bases and 3 bases, there was a span of 5 bases. Germline-derived CDR1 and CDR2 are SEHNR and FQNEAQ (reference sequence). This clonotype was seen ten or more times. Its cognate antigen is unknown. The cDNA was synthesized by means of template-switch 5'RACE, which was carried out with 10-nucleotide random UMIs. TCRdb independently ran MiXCR on the 5' RACE reads; one entry per CDR3 protein. The table lists tens of thousands of distinct CDR3 sequences, approximately 4% of them singletons. The V call is TRBV7-9, the J call TRBJ1-3; no definite D call. The source of this sequence is a woman aged 45-60 years with multiple sclerosis. Input material: PBMCs. CDR3 nucleotides: TGTGCCAGCAGCCAGGATGGAAACACCATATATTTT. This encodes CASSQDGNTIYF.